This TCR beta chain derives from a study of long-term antiretroviral therapy in people with HIV. Background on the study: Sampling started about a decade before the 2015 immediate-ART recommendation.

They ran version v3.0 of the immunoSEQ assay at survey level. Clones were read by immunoSEQ multiplex PCR, and TCRdb kept only the in-frame ones, dropping some. Here the sample spans about 17,000 clones, approximately 90% being singletons. Clinicians in the United States treated all participants with HIV. This CDR3 contains 14 residues. Germline values: CDR1 ENHRY, CDR2 SYGVKD. V dropped 8 bases and J dropped 3; count of bases not matched to a gene: 4. The chain couples TRBV10-3 to TRBJ1-1; 12 bases match TRBD1. The source is a woman in her thirties or forties with HIV. The sequenced sample was unsorted PBMCs, obtained 0.6 years after starting antiretroviral therapy. The DNA for the CDR3 is TGTGCCATCGGGACAGGGGGCGCGTACACTGAAGCTTTCTTT. It is translated as CAIGTGGAYTEAFF.